The source of this T cell receptor (beta chain) is a study of T cell repertoires in cytomegalovirus infection (dated by TCRdb to between 2018 and 2020). Describing the broader study: Recently identified HLA-C-restricted CMV epitopes, whose presentation resists viral immunomodulation, were targeted by peptide stimulations together with well-studied HLA-B-restricted epitopes. Because public TCR beta signatures pointed to carriage of CMV infection together with the matching HLA type, the HLA type of each donor mattered for the analysis. Overall study results and their limits: In both this cohort and an independent cohort of 300 to 450 donors, the cumulative frequency of public TCR beta family members distinguished carriers of CMV infection plus the relevant HLA type. In the ex vivo response, HLA-C-restricted CMV-specific TCR beta clonotypes were dominant, and in two of eight donors the single most frequent clonotype came from this HLA-C-restricted group.

The germline V gene supplies CDR1 MDHEN and CDR2 SYDVKM. V lost 6 bases and J lost 0 bases, and the count of bases not matched to a germline gene is 2. Measured from the cysteine to the phenylalanine, the CDR3 is 14 residues long. The entry retains the CDR3 DNA only, 42 bases that are in frame from base 1. At least ten counts were recorded for this clonotype. What antigen it recognizes has not been identified. Base qualities are not recorded, but no much larger clone differs from it by a single base. Sequencing was carried out with an Illumina HiSeq 1500. Using fastp trimming at Q25 and MiXCR clonotype assembly, TCRdb reanalyzed the public sequencing data and kept in-frame beta chains. Each entry merges the rows of one CDR3 protein and shows their most common DNA and genes. For this sample there are around 310,000 distinct CDR3 sequences; about 29% appear just once. The ten largest clones add up to about 20% of the sample.

Read against the paper, the sample's treatment or condition label means: in vitro stimulation with specific CMV peptide epitopes to enrich CMV-specific T cells. This chain is built from TRBV28 and TRBJ1-5; TRBD1 aligns with 7 central bases. The sequence was collected from a human donor in good health (CMV status not recorded). Some clones in this sample may be carry-over from other donors' samples. The sample was cultured PBMCs, taken from culture after CMV antigen stimulation. The DNA sequence is as follows: TGTGCCAGCAGCCCAGGGGGTAGCAATCAGCCCCAGCATTTT. Translated, this gives CASSPGGSNQPQHF.